These T cell receptor beta chains were read from a single sample in a study of post-analysis software for immune sequencing data. TCRdb called the PCR reads again in MiXCR, with one record for every CDR3 protein. This table holds 160,000 or so distinct CDR3 sequences, roughly 40% found once. The material was blood, obtained after autologous hematopoietic stem cell transplantation. Source of these receptors: a girl aged 10-17 years with multiple sclerosis. Both conserved end residues are part of each CDR3. D genes are given only for firm matches. A row's size may be missing; if present it is once, few, many or a size class.

cdr3_nt: TGTGCCAGCAGCCCCGGGCCGAGGATTTCACAAGAGACCCAGTACTTC
cdr3_aa: CASSPGPRISQETQYF
clone_size: few
d_call: NA
j_call: TRBJ2-5
v_call: TRBV9

cdr3_nt: TGCAGCGCGCCGACAGGGAATAACTATGGCTACACCTTC
cdr3_aa: CSAPTGNNYGYTF
clone_size: NA
d_call: TRBD1
j_call: TRBJ1-2
v_call: TRBV29-1

cdr3_nt: TGTGCCAGCAGCCGCCTAGCGGCCATAGCCAAAAACATTCAGTACTTC
cdr3_aa: CASSRLAAIAKNIQYF
clone_size: NA
d_call: TRBD2
j_call: TRBJ2-4
v_call: TRBV28

cdr3_nt: TGCAGCGCCTGGGACAATGAGCAGTTCTTC
cdr3_aa: CSAWDNEQFF
clone_size: few
d_call: NA
j_call: TRBJ2-1
v_call: TRBV29-1

cdr3_nt: TGTGCCAGCAGCCCCCGAGGCGGGAGGGCCCTAGCCACAGATACGCAGTATTTT
cdr3_aa: CASSPRGGRALATDTQYF
clone_size: NA
d_call: TRBD2
j_call: TRBJ2-3
v_call: TRBV7-9

cdr3_nt: TGTGCCAGCAGCGCGGGACTAGACTCATACGAGCAGTACTTC
cdr3_aa: CASSAGLDSYEQYF
clone_size: NA
d_call: TRBD2
j_call: TRBJ2-7
v_call: TRBV9

cdr3_nt: TGTGCCAGCAGTTTTGTCAGCCAAGAGACCCAGTACTTC
cdr3_aa: CASSFVSQETQYF
clone_size: NA
d_call: NA
j_call: TRBJ2-5
v_call: TRBV12-3/TRBV12-4

cdr3_nt: TGCAGTGCTAGAGGCGTACACGGGACCCCCTCCTACGAGCAGTACTTC
cdr3_aa: CSARGVHGTPSYEQYF
clone_size: few
d_call: NA
j_call: TRBJ2-7
v_call: TRBV20-1

cdr3_nt: TGTGCCAGCAGCCCCGACAGGAGCGGAGAGACCCAGTACTTC
cdr3_aa: CASSPDRSGETQYF
clone_size: NA
d_call: NA
j_call: TRBJ2-5
v_call: TRBV28

cdr3_nt: TGTGCCAGCAGCCTGGGGTCGAACACTGAAGCTTTCTTT
cdr3_aa: CASSLGSNTEAFF
clone_size: many
d_call: NA
j_call: TRBJ1-1
v_call: TRBV27

cdr3_nt: TGTGCCAGCAGTTCCGACAGTGTCAGGCCCTTTGGGGATACGCAGTATTTT
cdr3_aa: CASSSDSVRPFGDTQYF
clone_size: NA
d_call: NA
j_call: TRBJ2-3
v_call: TRBV7-8

cdr3_nt: TGTGCCAGCAGTCGCGGACAGGGTCGGGAAAAACTGTTTTTT
cdr3_aa: CASSRGQGREKLFF
clone_size: many
d_call: TRBD1
j_call: TRBJ1-4
v_call: TRBV12-3/TRBV12-4

cdr3_nt: TGTGCCAGCAGCGTAAATCCGTCGGGCGGTACCCAAGAGACCCAGTACTTC
cdr3_aa: CASSVNPSGGTQETQYF
clone_size: NA
d_call: NA
j_call: TRBJ2-5
v_call: TRBV9

cdr3_nt: TGTGCCAGCAGTCCCAGTGGGCTTTTCCAAGAGACCCAGTACTTC
cdr3_aa: CASSPSGLFQETQYF
clone_size: many
d_call: NA
j_call: TRBJ2-5
v_call: TRBV6-1

cdr3_nt: TGTGCCAGCAGCCCAGAACGAGGACAAACCTACGAGCAGTACTTC
cdr3_aa: CASSPERGQTYEQYF
clone_size: NA
d_call: NA
j_call: TRBJ2-7
v_call: TRBV3-1

cdr3_nt: TGTGCCACCAGTGAAACGGGACAACGGGGAGAGACCCAGTACTTC
cdr3_aa: CATSETGQRGETQYF
clone_size: NA
d_call: NA
j_call: TRBJ2-5
v_call: TRBV24-1

cdr3_nt: TGCAGCGTTGGACAGGGCGGTAATCAGCCCCAGCATTTT
cdr3_aa: CSVGQGGNQPQHF
clone_size: many
d_call: TRBD1
j_call: TRBJ1-5
v_call: TRBV29-1

cdr3_nt: TGTGCCAGCAGCCCGGTGGACAGCGGAGGAGAGACCCAGTACTTC
cdr3_aa: CASSPVDSGGETQYF
clone_size: NA
d_call: NA
j_call: TRBJ2-5
v_call: TRBV9

cdr3_nt: TGCAGTGCTATTACGGGACAGTCGGTACAGTTCTTC
cdr3_aa: CSAITGQSVQFF
clone_size: many
d_call: TRBD1
j_call: TRBJ2-1
v_call: TRBV20-1

cdr3_nt: TGTGCCAGCAGTCCAACCTCGACAGGGGGGAGTTCACCCCTCCACTTT
cdr3_aa: CASSPTSTGGSSPLHF
clone_size: NA
d_call: TRBD1
j_call: TRBJ1-6
v_call: TRBV12-3/TRBV12-4

cdr3_nt: TGTGCCAGCAGCAGCGGGAGTTACACCGGGGAGCTGTTTTTT
cdr3_aa: CASSSGSYTGELFF
clone_size: NA
d_call: TRBD2
j_call: TRBJ2-2
v_call: TRBV12-3/TRBV12-4

cdr3_nt: TGTGCCAGCAGCTTCCTTAAGGGTTCCTACAATGAGCAGTTCTTC
cdr3_aa: CASSFLKGSYNEQFF
clone_size: once
d_call: NA
j_call: TRBJ2-1
v_call: TRBV11-2

cdr3_nt: TGTGCCAGCAGTCTATCGACAGAGATGCCTGAAGCTTTCTTT
cdr3_aa: CASSLSTEMPEAFF
clone_size: NA
d_call: NA
j_call: TRBJ1-1
v_call: TRBV12-3/TRBV12-4

cdr3_nt: TGCAGCGTTCAGTCGGGGGAGGAGACCCAGTACTTC
cdr3_aa: CSVQSGEETQYF
clone_size: NA
d_call: NA
j_call: TRBJ2-5
v_call: TRBV29-1

cdr3_nt: TGTGCCAGCAGATTACCCGGGGCCGGCGACACCTTC
cdr3_aa: CASRLPGAGDTF
clone_size: NA
d_call: NA
j_call: TRBJ1-2
v_call: TRBV6-5

cdr3_nt: TGCAGTGCTAGAGACGCCGGGACTAGCGGCAATGAGCAGTTCTTC
cdr3_aa: CSARDAGTSGNEQFF
clone_size: few
d_call: TRBD2
j_call: TRBJ2-1
v_call: TRBV20-1

cdr3_nt: TGTGCCAGCAGTTTAATCCAGGGGAACAGCTACACCTTC
cdr3_aa: CASSLIQGNSYTF
clone_size: NA
d_call: NA
j_call: TRBJ1-2
v_call: TRBV12-3/TRBV12-4

cdr3_nt: TGCAGCGTCCGGACAGGGGGGGGAGAAGGCTACACCTTC
cdr3_aa: CSVRTGGGEGYTF
clone_size: NA
d_call: TRBD1
j_call: TRBJ1-2
v_call: TRBV29-1

cdr3_nt: TGTGCCAGCATTACAGGCAGCGGGAGCGACAATGAGCAGTTCTTC
cdr3_aa: CASITGSGSDNEQFF
clone_size: few
d_call: TRBD2
j_call: TRBJ2-1
v_call: TRBV7-9

cdr3_nt: TGTGCCATCAGTGAGACCCTGGACAGGGGGTATAATGAGCAGTTCTTC
cdr3_aa: CAISETLDRGYNEQFF
clone_size: NA
d_call: TRBD1
j_call: TRBJ2-1
v_call: TRBV10-3

cdr3_nt: TGCAGCGTTGTGAGGGGGACGCTTAATCAGCCCCAGCATTTT
cdr3_aa: CSVVRGTLNQPQHF
clone_size: few
d_call: NA
j_call: TRBJ1-5
v_call: TRBV29-1

cdr3_nt: TGTGCCACCAGTGATTCCCAGGGCGGCAATGAGCAGTTCTTC
cdr3_aa: CATSDSQGGNEQFF
clone_size: few
d_call: NA
j_call: TRBJ2-1
v_call: TRBV24-1